A selection of T cell receptor beta chains follows, all from one sample in a study of cytomegalovirus exposure and HLA in healthy donors. Data came from immunoSEQ multiplex PCR; TCRdb stores just in-frame clones and leaves some out. The data show fewer than 75,000 clones, about 81% seen once. Material: PBMCs. The receptors were sampled from a man aged 65 to 85 in good health and CMV-seronegative. CDR3s include the opening cysteine and the closing phenylalanine or tryptophan. D genes are given only for firm matches. A clone size is listed for some rows: how often the clone was seen (once, few, many), or a class if it is expanded.

j_call d_call clone_size v_call cdr3_nt cdr3_aa
TRBJ2-1 TRBD1 . TRBV5-5 TGTGCCAGCAGCTTCGGACAGGGTACCAATGAGCAGTTCTTC CASSFGQGTNEQFF
TRBJ1-1 . . TRBV4-3 TGCGCCAGCAGCCACAGCGTGGAAGCGGGAGGAACTGAAGCTTTCTTT CASSHSVEAGGTEAFF
TRBJ2-7 . . TRBV7-9 TGTTCCAGCAGCTTAGTCGGCTACGAGCAGTACTTC CSSSLVGYEQYF
TRBJ2-3 TRBD2 . TRBV9 TGTGCCAGCGGAAGTAGCGGGAGCACAGATACGCAGTATTTT CASGSSGSTDTQYF
TRBJ2-5 . . TRBV5-6 TGTGCCAGCAGCCGGACGGGCCAGGGGACCCAGTACTTC CASSRTGQGTQYF
TRBJ1-4 TRBD1 few TRBV6-1 TGTGCCAGCATGATGGACAGGGGTAATGAAAAACTGTTTTTT CASMMDRGNEKLFF
TRBJ2-1 . . TRBV7-2 TGTGCCAGCAGCTTATTGGCAGGGCATGAGCAGTTCTTC CASSLLAGHEQFF
TRBJ1-1 . few TRBV7-6 TGTGCCAGCAGTACAGGGAGTGGCACTGAAGCTTTCTTT CASSTGSGTEAFF
TRBJ2-7 TRBD1 . TRBV18 TGTGCCAGCTCCCTCGGGACAGGGACCTACGAGCAGTACTTC CASSLGTGTYEQYF
TRBJ2-3 . once TRBV21-1 TGTGCCAGCAGCAGCCGGGACAGGGGGCCTTCTAGCACAGATACGCAGTATTTT CASSSRDRGPSSTDTQYF
TRBJ1-5 . once TRBV18 TGTGCCAGCTCACCAGCAGCCGGGACACTCAATCAGCCCCAGCATTTT CASSPAAGTLNQPQHF
TRBJ1-4 TRBD1 . TRBV6-5 TGTGCCAGCAGTTACTCGTTGGGACAGGGGCCTTCGGGACTGTTTTTT CASSYSLGQGPSGLFF
TRBJ1-2 TRBD1 . TRBV10-3 TGTGCCATCAGTACAGGGGAAAACTATGGCTACACCTTC CAISTGENYGYTF
TRBJ1-1 . . TRBV5-1 TGCGCCAGCAGCTGGGGCGGTAGCAGTAGGGACACTGAAGCTTTCTTT CASSWGGSSRDTEAFF
TRBJ1-1 . few TRBV12-5 TGTGCTAGTGGTCCCGGGACAATGAACACTGAAGCTTTCTTT CASGPGTMNTEAFF
TRBJ2-5 . . TRBV18 TGTGCCAGCTCACCAACTGGTGAGGAACAAGAGACCCAGTACTTC CASSPTGEEQETQYF
TRBJ1-6 TRBD1 . TRBV10-3 TGTGCCATCAGCCGCGACAGGGACAATTCACCCCTCCACTTT CAISRDRDNSPLHF
TRBJ1-4 . . TRBV7-9 TGTGCCAGCAGCTCCTTGAATGAAAAACTGTTTTTT CASSSLNEKLFF
TRBJ2-3 . . TRBV19 TGTGCCAGTAGTATATTCGCCAGTAGCACAGATACGCAGTATTTT CASSIFASSTDTQYF
TRBJ2-5 TRBD2 . TRBV29-1 TGCAGCGTTGAGGCTAGCGGGAGGGCCCTCGAGACCCAGTACTTC CSVEASGRALETQYF
TRBJ1-4 . . TRBV30 TGTGCCTGGAGACCAGAGGGTGAAAAACTGTTTTTT CAWRPEGEKLFF
TRBJ1-3 . once TRBV7-9 TGTGCCAGCAGCCGGACAGTCTCTGGAAACACCATATATTTT CASSRTVSGNTIYF
TRBJ1-2 TRBD1 . TRBV7-9 TGTGCCAGCAGCTTGCTGGGGGGACAGGGGGCAAAAGACTATGGCTACACCTTC CASSLLGGQGAKDYGYTF
TRBJ2-1 TRBD2 . TRBV7-8 TGTGCCAGCAGCTTAGTTACTAGCGGGAGAATTAGCTCCTACAATGAGCAATTCTTC CASSLVTSGRISSYNEQFF
TRBJ1-2 TRBD1 . TRBV19 TGTGCCAGTAGTATAACCGGGACAGGAGCGCAGGGTGGCTACACCTTC CASSITGTGAQGGYTF
TRBJ2-3 . . TRBV4-3 TGCGCCAGCAGCCAAGATTTTTTGGGAGTGAGTACGCAGTATTTT CASSQDFLGVSTQYF
TRBJ1-6 . once TRBV7-2 TGTGCCAGCAGCCAGGTGAACATTGGGAATTCACCCCTCCACTTT CASSQVNIGNSPLHF
TRBJ2-2 TRBD1 . TRBV9 TGTGCCAGCAGCGTAGTAGGAACAGGGGGTACCGGGGAGCTGTTTTTT CASSVVGTGGTGELFF
TRBJ1-6 TRBD1 . TRBV7-2 TGTGCCAGCAGCCTAAGACAGGGCCTTAATTCACCCCTCCACTTT CASSLRQGLNSPLHF
TRBJ2-5 TRBD2 . TRBV7-2 TGTGCCAGCAGCTTAGAGGGGAGACTAGCGTTTCAAGAGACCCAGTACTTC CASSLEGRLAFQETQYF
TRBJ1-6 . few TRBV4-3 TGCGCCAGCAGCCAAATTGAGGATTCACCCCTCCACTTT CASSQIEDSPLHF
TRBJ1-5 . . TRBV27 TGTGCCAGCAGTGAGAGCAATCAGCCCCAGCATTTT CASSESNQPQHF
TRBJ2-2 TRBD2 few TRBV7-9 TGTGCCAGCAGCCGACTCGCTCGGAGCGGGGGAACCGGGGAGCTGTTTTTT CASSRLARSGGTGELFF
TRBJ2-2 TRBD1 . TRBV12-5 TGTGCTAGTGGTTTGGTAATCCAGGGGGTCGGGGAGCTGTTTTTT CASGLVIQGVGELFF
TRBJ2-3 TRBD1 few TRBV6-5 TGTGCCATCACTGGACAGGGTAGAACAGATACGCAGTATTTT CAITGQGRTDTQYF
TRBJ2-7 TRBD2 . TRBV18 TGTGCCAGCTCACTTAGCGGGAGACTTTACGAGCAGTACTTC CASSLSGRLYEQYF
TRBJ2-7 . . TRBV7-9 TGTGCCAGCAGCACCAAACCGGGGACCGGGACTGACTACGAGCAGTACTTC CASSTKPGTGTDYEQYF
TRBJ1-4 . few TRBV20-1 TGCAGTGTCCCGGGGGATGAAAAACTGTTTTTT CSVPGDEKLFF
TRBJ1-1 . . TRBV18 TGTGCCAGCTCAATGGTAGGGGGCACTGAAGCTTTCTTT CASSMVGGTEAFF
TRBJ1-6 TRBD1 . TRBV5-4 TGTGCCAGCAGCCCGGGACAGGGGGAGGTGAATTCACCCCTCCACTTT CASSPGQGEVNSPLHF